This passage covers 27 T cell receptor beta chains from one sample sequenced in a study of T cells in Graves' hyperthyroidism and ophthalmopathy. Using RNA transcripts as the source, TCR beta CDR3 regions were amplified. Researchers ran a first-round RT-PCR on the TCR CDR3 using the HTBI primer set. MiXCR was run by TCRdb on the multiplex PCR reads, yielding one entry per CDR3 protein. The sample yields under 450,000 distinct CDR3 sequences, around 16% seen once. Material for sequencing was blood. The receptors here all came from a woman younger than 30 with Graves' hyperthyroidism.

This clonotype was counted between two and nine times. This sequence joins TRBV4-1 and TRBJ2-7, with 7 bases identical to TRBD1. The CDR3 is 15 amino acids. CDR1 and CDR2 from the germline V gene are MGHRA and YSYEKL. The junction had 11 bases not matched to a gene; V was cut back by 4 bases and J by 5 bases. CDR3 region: CASSRARTGQDEQYF. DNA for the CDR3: TGCGCCAGCAGCCGGGCCAGGACCGGACAGGACGAGCAGTACTTC.

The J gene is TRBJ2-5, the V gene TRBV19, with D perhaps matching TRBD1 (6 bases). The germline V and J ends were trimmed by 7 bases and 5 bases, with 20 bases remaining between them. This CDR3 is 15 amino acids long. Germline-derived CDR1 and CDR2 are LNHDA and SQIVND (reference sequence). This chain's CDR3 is CASTQVTGPGETQYF. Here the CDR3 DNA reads TGTGCCAGTACCCAAGTGACAGGTCCAGGGGAGACCCAGTACTTC.

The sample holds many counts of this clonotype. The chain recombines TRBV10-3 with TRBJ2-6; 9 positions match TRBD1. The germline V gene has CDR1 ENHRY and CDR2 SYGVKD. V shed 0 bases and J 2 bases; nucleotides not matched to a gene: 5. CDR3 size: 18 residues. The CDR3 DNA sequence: TGTGCCATCAGTGAGTCGACGGGGGACAGGGCTGGGGCCAACGTCCTGACTTTC. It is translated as CAISESTGDRAGANVLTF.

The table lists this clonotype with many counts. The CDR3 DNA sequence: TGTGCCAGCAGCCCGAGGGGGGTGCTTTGGTATGGCTACACCTTC. It specifies CASSPRGVLWYGYTF. The V gene is TRBV3-1, the J gene TRBJ1-2; TRBD1 is a possible D gene (6 bases). CDR3 length: 15 residues. V lost 4 bases and J lost 5, with 17 bases in between. Germline lookup yields CDR1 LGHDT and CDR2 YNNKEL (reference sequence).

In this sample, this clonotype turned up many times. The CDR3 region has the DNA TGCAGTGCTAGAGCCGGGACAGGGGATAGTGAGCAGTTCTTC. It yields the protein CSARAGTGDSEQFF. The chain carries TRBV20-1 and TRBJ2-1; 10 positions agree with TRBD1. The CDR3 is 14 residues long. V dropped 1 base and J dropped 9; count of bases not matched to a gene: 6. Germline CDR1 reads DFQATT; CDR2 reads SNEGSKA (reference sequence).

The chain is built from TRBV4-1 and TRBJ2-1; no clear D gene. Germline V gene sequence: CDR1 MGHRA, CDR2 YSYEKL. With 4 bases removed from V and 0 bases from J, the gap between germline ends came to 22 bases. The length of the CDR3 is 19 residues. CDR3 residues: CASSPRSLALGSSYNEQFF. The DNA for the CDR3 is TGCGCCAGCAGCCCCAGATCCCTCGCCCTGGGCAGCTCCTACAATGAGCAGTTCTTC.

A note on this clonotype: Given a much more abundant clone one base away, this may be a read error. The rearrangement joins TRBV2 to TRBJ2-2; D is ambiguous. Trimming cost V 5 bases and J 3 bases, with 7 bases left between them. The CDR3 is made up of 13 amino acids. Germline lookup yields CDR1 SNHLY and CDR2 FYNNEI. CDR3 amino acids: CASSLVHTGELFF. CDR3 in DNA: TGTGCCAGCAGTTTAGTGCACACCGGGGAGCTGTTTTTT.

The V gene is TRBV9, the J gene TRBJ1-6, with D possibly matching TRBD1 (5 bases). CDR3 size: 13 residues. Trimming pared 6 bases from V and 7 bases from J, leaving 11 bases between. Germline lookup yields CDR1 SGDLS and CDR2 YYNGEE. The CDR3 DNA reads TGTGCCAGCACTCTGGGGGGGAATTCACCCCTCCACTTT. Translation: CASTLGGNSPLHF. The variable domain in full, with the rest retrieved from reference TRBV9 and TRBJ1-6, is DSGVTQTPKHLITATGQRVTLRCSPRSGDLSVYWYQQSLDQGLQFLIQYYNGEERAKGNILERFSAQQFPDLHSELNLSSLELGDSALYFCASTLGGNSPLHFGNGTRLTVT.

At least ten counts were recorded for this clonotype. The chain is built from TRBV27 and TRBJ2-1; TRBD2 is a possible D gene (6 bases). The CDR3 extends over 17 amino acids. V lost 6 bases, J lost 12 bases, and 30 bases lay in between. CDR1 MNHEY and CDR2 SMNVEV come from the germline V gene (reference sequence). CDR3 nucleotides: TGTGCCAGCAGCCCCCACCGCCGGGGGAGCGGAGCTCGGGTGCAGTTCTTC. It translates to CASSPHRRGSGARVQFF.

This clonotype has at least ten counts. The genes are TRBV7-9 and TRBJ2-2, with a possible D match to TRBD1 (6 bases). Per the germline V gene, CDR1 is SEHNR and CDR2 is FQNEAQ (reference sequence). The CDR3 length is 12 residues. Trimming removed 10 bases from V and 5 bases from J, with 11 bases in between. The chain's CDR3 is CAMDSPTGELFF. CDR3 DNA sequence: TGTGCCATGGACAGCCCGACCGGGGAGCTGTTTTTT. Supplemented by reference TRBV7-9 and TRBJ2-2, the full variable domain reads DTGVSQNPRHKITKRGQNVTFRCDPISEHNRLYWYRQTLGQGPEFLTYFQNEAQLEKSRLLSDRFSAERPKGSFSTLEIQRTEQGDSAMYLCAMDSPTGELFFGEGSRLTVL.

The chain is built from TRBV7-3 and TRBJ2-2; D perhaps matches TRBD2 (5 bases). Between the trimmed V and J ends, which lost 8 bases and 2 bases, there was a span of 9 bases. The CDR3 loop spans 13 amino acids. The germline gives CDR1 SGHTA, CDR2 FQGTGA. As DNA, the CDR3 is TGTGCCAGCGGGCGGGCCAACACCGGGGAGCTGTTTTTT. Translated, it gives CASGRANTGELFF.

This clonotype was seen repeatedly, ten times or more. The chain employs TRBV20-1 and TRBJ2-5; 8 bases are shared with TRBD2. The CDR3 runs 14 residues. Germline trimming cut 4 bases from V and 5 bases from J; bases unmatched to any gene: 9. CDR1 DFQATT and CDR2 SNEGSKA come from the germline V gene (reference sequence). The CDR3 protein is CSATWEAGVETQYF. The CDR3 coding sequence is TGCAGTGCTACATGGGAAGCGGGAGTTGAGACCCAGTACTTC.

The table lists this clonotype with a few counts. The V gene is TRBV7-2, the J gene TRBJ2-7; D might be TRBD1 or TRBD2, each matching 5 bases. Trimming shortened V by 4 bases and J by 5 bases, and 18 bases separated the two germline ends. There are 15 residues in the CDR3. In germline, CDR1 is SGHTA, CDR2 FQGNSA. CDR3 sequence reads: CASSSGWERIHEQYF. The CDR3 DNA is TGTGCCAGCAGCTCAGGGTGGGAGAGAATCCACGAGCAGTACTTC.

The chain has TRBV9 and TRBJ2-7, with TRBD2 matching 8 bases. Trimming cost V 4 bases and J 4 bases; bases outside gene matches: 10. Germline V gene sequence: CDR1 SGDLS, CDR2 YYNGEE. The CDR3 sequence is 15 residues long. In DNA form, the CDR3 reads TGTGCCAGCAGCCCGGGAGGGACTAGAGGATACGAGCAGTACTTC. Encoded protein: CASSPGGTRGYEQYF.

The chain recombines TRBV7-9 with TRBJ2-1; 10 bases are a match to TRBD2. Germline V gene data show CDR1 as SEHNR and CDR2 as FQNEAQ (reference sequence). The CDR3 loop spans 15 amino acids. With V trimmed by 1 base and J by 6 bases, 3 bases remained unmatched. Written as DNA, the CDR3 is TGTGCCAGCAGCTTAGTAAGACTAGCGGGCAATGAGCAGTTCTTC. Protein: CASSLVRLAGNEQFF.

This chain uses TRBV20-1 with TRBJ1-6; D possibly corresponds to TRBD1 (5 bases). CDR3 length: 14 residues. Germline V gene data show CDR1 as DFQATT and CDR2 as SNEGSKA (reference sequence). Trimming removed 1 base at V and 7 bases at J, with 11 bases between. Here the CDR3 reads CSARAGGENSPLHF. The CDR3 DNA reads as TGCAGTGCTAGAGCGGGGGGGGAGAATTCACCCCTCCACTTT.

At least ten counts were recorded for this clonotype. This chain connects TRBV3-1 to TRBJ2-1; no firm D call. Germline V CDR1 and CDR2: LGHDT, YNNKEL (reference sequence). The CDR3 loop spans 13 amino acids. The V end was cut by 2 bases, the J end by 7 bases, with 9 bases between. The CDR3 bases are TGTGCCAGCAGCCAAACTGGCCCTAATGAGCAGTTCTTC. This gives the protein CASSQTGPNEQFF.

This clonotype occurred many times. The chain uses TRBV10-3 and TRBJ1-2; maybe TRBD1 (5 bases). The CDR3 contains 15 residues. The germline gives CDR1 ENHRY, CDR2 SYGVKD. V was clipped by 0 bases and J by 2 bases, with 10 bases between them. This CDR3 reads CAISESRQRNYGYTF. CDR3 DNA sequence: TGTGCCATCAGTGAGTCGCGACAGCGAAACTATGGCTACACCTTC.

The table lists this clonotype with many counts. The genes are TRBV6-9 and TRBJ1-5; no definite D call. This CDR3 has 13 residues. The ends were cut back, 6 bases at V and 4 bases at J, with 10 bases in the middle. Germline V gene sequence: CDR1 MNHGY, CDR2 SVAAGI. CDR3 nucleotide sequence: TGTGCCAGCAGGGGTACGGAGAATCAGCCCCAGCATTTT. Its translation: CASRGTENQPQHF.

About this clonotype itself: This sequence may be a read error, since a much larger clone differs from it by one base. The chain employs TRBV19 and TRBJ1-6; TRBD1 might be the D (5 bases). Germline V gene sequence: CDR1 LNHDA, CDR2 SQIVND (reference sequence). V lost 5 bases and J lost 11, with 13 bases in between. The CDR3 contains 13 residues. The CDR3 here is CASSSGWNPPLHF. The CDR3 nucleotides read TGTGCCAGTAGTTCAGGGTGGAATCCACCCCTCCACTTT. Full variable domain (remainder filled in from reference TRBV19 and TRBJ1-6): DGGITQSPKYLFRKEGQNVTLSCEQNLNHDAMYWYRQDPGQGLRLIYYSQIVNDFQKGDIAEGYSVSREKKESFPLTVTSAQKNPTAFYLCASSSGWNPPLHFGNGTRLTVT.

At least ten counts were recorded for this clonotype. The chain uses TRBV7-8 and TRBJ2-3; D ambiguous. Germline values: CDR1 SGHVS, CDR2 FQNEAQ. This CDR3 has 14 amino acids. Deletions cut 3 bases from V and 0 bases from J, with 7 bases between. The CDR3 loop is CASSFLVSTDTQYF. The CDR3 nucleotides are TGTGCCAGCAGCTTCCTAGTCAGCACAGATACGCAGTATTTT.

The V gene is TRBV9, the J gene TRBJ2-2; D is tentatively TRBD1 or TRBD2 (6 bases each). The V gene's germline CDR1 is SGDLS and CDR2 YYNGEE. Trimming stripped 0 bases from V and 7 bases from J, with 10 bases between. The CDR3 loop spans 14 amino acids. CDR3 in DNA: TGTGCCAGCAGCGTAGACGGGGGCCGCGGGGAGCTGTTTTTT. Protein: CASSVDGGRGELFF.

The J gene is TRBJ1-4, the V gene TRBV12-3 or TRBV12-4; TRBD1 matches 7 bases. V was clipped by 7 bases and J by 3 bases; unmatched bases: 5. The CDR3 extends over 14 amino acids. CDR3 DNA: TGTGCCAGCACTTCAGGGGGTCCTAATGAAAAACTGTTTTTT. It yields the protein CASTSGGPNEKLFF.

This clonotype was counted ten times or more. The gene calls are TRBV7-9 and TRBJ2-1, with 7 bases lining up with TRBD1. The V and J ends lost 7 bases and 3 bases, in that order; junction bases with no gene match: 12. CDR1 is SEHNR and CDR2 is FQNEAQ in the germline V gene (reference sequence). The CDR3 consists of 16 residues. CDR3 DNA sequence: TGTGCCAGCACCCACACTAACAGGGGCAACTACAATGAGCAGTTCTTC. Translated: CASTHTNRGNYNEQFF. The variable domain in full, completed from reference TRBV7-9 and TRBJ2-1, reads DTGVSQNPRHKITKRGQNVTFRCDPISEHNRLYWYRQTLGQGPEFLTYFQNEAQLEKSRLLSDRFSAERPKGSFSTLEIQRTEQGDSAMYLCASTHTNRGNYNEQFFGPGTRLTVL.

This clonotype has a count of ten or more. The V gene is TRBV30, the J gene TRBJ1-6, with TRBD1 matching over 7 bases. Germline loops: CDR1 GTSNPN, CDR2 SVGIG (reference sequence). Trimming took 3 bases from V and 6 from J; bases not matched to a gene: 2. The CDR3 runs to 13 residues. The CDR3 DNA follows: TGTGCCTGGAGGACAGGGAGTAATTCACCCCTCCACTTT. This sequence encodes CAWRTGSNSPLHF.

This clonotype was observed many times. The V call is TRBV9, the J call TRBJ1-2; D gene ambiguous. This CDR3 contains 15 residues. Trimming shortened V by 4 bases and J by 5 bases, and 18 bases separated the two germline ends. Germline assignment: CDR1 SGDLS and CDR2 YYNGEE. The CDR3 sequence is CASSLKPGEGYGYTF. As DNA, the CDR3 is TGTGCCAGCAGCTTAAAGCCGGGAGAAGGGTATGGCTACACCTTC.

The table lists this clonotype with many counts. The CDR3, as DNA: TGTGCCAGCAGTGATCCGACTGGGCGGTTTGAAGCTTTCTTT. This sequence encodes CASSDPTGRFEAFF. The rearrangement joins TRBV2 to TRBJ1-1; D is unclear. Looked up from germline, CDR1 is SNHLY and CDR2 is FYNNEI. Trimming cost V 3 bases and J 7 bases, with 15 bases left between them. This CDR3 is built from 14 residues.